This entry features one TCR beta chain sequence. The antigen is undetermined. The data were produced by immunoSEQ multiplex PCR, yet TCRdb's version contains in-frame clones alone and is incomplete. The sample lists about 78,000 clones, nearly 85% occurring once. The sample comes from a study of T cell responses to AZD1222 COVID-19 vaccine. Findings of the study overall: Nearly half of unique spike-specific TCRs reportedly avoided B.1.351 and B.1.1.7 mutated regions. Increases in Spike-specific TCR breadth and depth were seen after two AZD1222 doses.

From germline, CDR1 is SGHNT and CDR2 YYREEE (reference sequence). Trimming took 6 bases from V and 4 from J; bases not matched to a gene: 11. The CDR3 has 15 amino acids. Sample: peripheral blood, taken on day 0 of AZD1222 vaccination. This clonotype was sampled from an adult in good health. The V call is TRBV5-4, the J call TRBJ2-3, with 7 bases that match TRBD2. The CDR3 nucleotides are TGTGCCAGCACCGGGGACTACATCCCCCCAGATACGCAGTATTTT. This sequence encodes CASTGDYIPPDTQYF.